Each of the 29 T cell receptor beta chains below was sequenced from the same sample in a study of T cell responses to AZD1222 COVID-19 vaccine. TCRdb's copy holds only in-frame clones and misses some; the assay was immunoSEQ multiplex PCR. The sample contains about 260,000 clones, 85% to 95% of which appear only once. The sample here was peripheral blood, taken on day 0 of AZD1222 vaccination. Source of these receptors: an adult in good health.

J is TRBJ2-3 and V is TRBV4-1; D unclear. The CDR3 spans 13 residues. V lost 3 bases and J 1 base, leaving 5 bases between the germline ends. The germline V gene encodes CDR1 MGHRA and CDR2 YSYEKL. As DNA, the CDR3 is TGCGCCAGCAGCCAGTCGCGCACAGATACGCAGTATTTT. This encodes CASSQSRTDTQYF.

This chain links TRBV4-1 with TRBJ1-1; D possibly corresponds to TRBD1 (6 bases). This CDR3 is 13 amino acids long. V was trimmed by 4 bases and J by 8 bases, leaving 14 bases between them. The germline V gene encodes CDR1 MGHRA and CDR2 YSYEKL. CDR3 loop: CASSRTGLTEAFF. In nucleotides, the CDR3 is TGCGCCAGCAGCCGAACAGGGCTTACCGAAGCTTTCTTT.

Here the CDR3 DNA reads TGCGCCAGCAGCCCCAGGGGGGATGGCTACACCTTC. This sequence encodes CASSPRGDGYTF. The chain joins TRBV5-1 to TRBJ1-2; TRBD1 aligns across 7 bases. The CDR3 runs 12 residues. CDR1 and CDR2 from the germline V gene are SGHRS and YFSETQ. The junction had 3 bases not matched to a gene; V was cut back by 4 bases and J by 6 bases.

The rearrangement links TRBV2 to TRBJ1-6; a weak D match, TRBD1 (5 bases). Germline V lookup: CDR1 SNHLY, CDR2 FYNNEI. V lost 8 bases and J lost 6, with 17 bases in between. The CDR3 loop spans 15 amino acids. CDR3 DNA sequence: TGTGCCAGCGCCCAAGAAGACAGTACTAATTCACCCCTCCACTTT. Protein: CASAQEDSTNSPLHF.

The chain joins TRBV7-8 to TRBJ2-5; tentative D call: TRBD1 (6 bases). The V gene's germline CDR1 is SGHVS and CDR2 FQNEAQ. V gave up 1 base and J gave up 2 bases, with 14 bases separating them. The CDR3 length is 16 residues. The CDR3 DNA reads TGTGCCAGCAGCTTAGTGCTGGGGGCACGTCAAGAGACCCAGTACTTC. It specifies CASSLVLGARQETQYF.

This chain uses TRBV5-1 with TRBJ2-5; D uncertain. Germline V CDR1 and CDR2: SGHRS, YFSETQ. The length of the CDR3 is 14 residues. Trimming stripped 0 bases from V and 2 bases from J, with 8 bases between. The CDR3 loop reads CASSLAGGQETQYF. The DNA for the CDR3 is TGCGCCAGCAGCTTGGCCGGTGGGCAAGAGACCCAGTACTTC.

J is TRBJ1-4 and V is TRBV4-1, with D unclear. Per germline, CDR1 MGHRA and CDR2 YSYEKL. This CDR3 has 14 amino acids. Trimming shortened V by 1 base and J by 8 bases, and 11 bases separated the two germline ends. In DNA, the CDR3 is TGCGCCAGCAGCCAAGTGTCCCTGAGAGAAAAACTGTTTTTT. Its translation is CASSQVSLREKLFF.

This chain links TRBV5-1 with TRBJ2-7; 9 bases are a match to TRBD2. V gave up 4 bases and J gave up 4 bases; unmatched junction bases: 12. The CDR3 sequence is 16 residues long. Germline CDR1 reads SGHRS; CDR2 reads YFSETQ. The CDR3 nucleotides read TGCGCCAGCAGCCCTACTCCGGGACTAGCTAAGTACGAGCAGTACTTC. This codes for CASSPTPGLAKYEQYF.

The genes are TRBV5-4 and TRBJ2-5, with D perhaps TRBD2 (5 bases). The V gene lost 3 bases and the J gene lost 2 bases, with 8 bases spanning the gap. From germline, CDR1 is SGHNT and CDR2 YYREEE (reference sequence). The CDR3 spans 13 residues. CDR3 loop: CASSSTKQETQYF. The CDR3 DNA is TGTGCCAGCAGCTCGACTAAGCAAGAGACCCAGTACTTC.

The chain employs TRBV28 and TRBJ2-7; tentatively, D is TRBD1 (6 bases). The germline V gene encodes CDR1 MDHEN and CDR2 SYDVKM. This CDR3 is 15 amino acids long. V lost 10 bases to trimming and J lost 0 bases, with 19 bases between them. The CDR3 is CATHPTGLDSYEQYF. The CDR3 DNA sequence: TGTGCCACCCATCCGACAGGCTTAGACTCCTACGAGCAGTACTTC.

V gene TRBV2 combines with J gene TRBJ2-2; 7 nucleotides line up with TRBD1. After removal of 7 bases from V and 6 bases from J, the junction contained 5 bases not matched to a gene. CDR1 is SNHLY, CDR2 FYNNEI, per germline. The CDR3 consists of 13 residues. Here the CDR3 reads CASNNRGSGELFF. The CDR3 nucleotides read TGTGCCAGCAACAACAGGGGCTCCGGGGAGCTGTTTTTT.

The chain joins TRBV20-1 to TRBJ1-3, with unresolved D. Germline assignment: CDR1 DFQATT and CDR2 SNEGSKA (reference sequence). This CDR3 contains 11 residues. Trimming removed 5 bases at V and 3 bases at J, with 5 bases between. In nucleotides, the CDR3 is TGCAGTGCTTACGGTGGAAACACCATATATTTT. It encodes CSAYGGNTIYF.

The chain carries TRBV7-9 and TRBJ2-7, with 9 positions matching TRBD2. Trimming removed 1 base from V and 4 bases from J; junction bases left unmatched: 11. Germline CDR1 SEHNR, CDR2 FQNEAQ (reference sequence). The CDR3 is 17 residues long. The CDR3 DNA follows: TGTGCCAGCAGCTTAGTTAGCGGGAGAGCAGGTGGATACGAGCAGTACTTC. Protein: CASSLVSGRAGGYEQYF.

The gene calls are TRBV21-1 and TRBJ2-1; the table's D call of TRBD1 was not tested on the DNA. TRBV21-1 is designated a pseudogene. The CDR3 consists of 17 residues. CDR3 residues: CASSKGGTGTPYNEQFF. CDR3 nucleotide sequence: TGTGCCAGCAGCAAAGGCGGAACCGGGACACCTTACAATGAGCAGTTCTTC.

The chain couples TRBV7-9 to TRBJ2-3; 10 bases fit TRBD1. The CDR3 totals 16 residues. Per germline, CDR1 SEHNR and CDR2 FQNEAQ (reference sequence). Losses at the gene ends were 5 bases for V and 6 bases for J; bases not matched to a gene: 11. The CDR3 region has the DNA TGTGCCAGCAGCCCGGGACAGGGGTCCCTTCGGGATACGCAGTATTTT. It translates to CASSPGQGSLRDTQYF.

The chain uses TRBV9 and TRBJ2-2; the match to TRBD2 covers 8 bases. J was trimmed by 5 bases and V by 0 bases; bases with no gene match: 3. The CDR3 covers 15 residues. Germline-derived CDR1 and CDR2 are SGDLS and YYNGEE. CDR3 loop: CASSVAGGRTGELFF. As DNA, the CDR3 is TGTGCCAGCAGCGTAGCGGGGGGGAGAACCGGGGAGCTGTTTTTT. Full variable domain (rest looked up from reference TRBV9 and TRBJ2-2): DSGVTQTPKHLITATGQRVTLRCSPRSGDLSVYWYQQSLDQGLQFLIQYYNGEERAKGNILERFSAQQFPDLHSELNLSSLELGDSALYFCASSVAGGRTGELFFGEGSRLTVL.

The gene calls are TRBV19 and TRBJ1-1; D not resolved. V was shortened by 4 bases and J by 0 bases, with 12 bases between the two germline ends. Germline V CDR1 and CDR2: LNHDA, SQIVND (reference sequence). The CDR3 extends over 15 amino acids. CDR3 in amino acids: CASSTITRMNTEAFF. The CDR3 DNA reads as TGTGCCAGTAGTACCATAACCCGCATGAACACTGAAGCTTTCTTT.

Details on this clone: Other DNA sequences in this sample translate to the same CDR3. V is TRBV5-1 and J is TRBJ2-3; D is undetermined. Germline V gene sequence: CDR1 SGHRS, CDR2 YFSETQ. V lost 2 bases and J 3 bases, leaving 4 bases between the germline ends. The CDR3 consists of 12 residues. The CDR3 nucleotides are TGCGCCAGCAGCTTAACAACAGATACGCAGTATTTT. This gives the protein CASSLTTDTQYF.

This clone was seen just once. The chain has TRBV29-1 and TRBJ2-2; D perhaps matches TRBD1 (5 bases). The CDR3 has 14 residues. Germline CDR1 and CDR2: SQVTM and ANQGSEA. The V and J ends lost 2 bases and 0 bases respectively, with 7 bases between them. The CDR3 nucleotides are TGCAGCGTTGAAACAGGCACGAACACCGGGGAGCTGTTTTTT. Translating it yields CSVETGTNTGELFF.

The rearrangement links TRBV3-1 (or the pseudogene TRBV3-2) to TRBJ2-7; no firm D call. V lost 1 base and J lost 4, with 8 bases in between. The CDR3 is made up of 13 amino acids. Germline V CDR1 and CDR2: LGHDT, YNNKEL (reference sequence). CDR3 residues: CASSQGYPYEQYF. CDR3 bases: TGTGCCAGCAGCCAAGGGTACCCATACGAGCAGTACTTC.

V usage is TRBV18 and J usage is TRBJ2-3; D call uncertain. The V end lost 6 bases, the J end lost 5 bases, and 12 bases lay between the germline ends. The germline V gene encodes CDR1 KGHSH and CDR2 LQKENI. The CDR3 is 13 residues long. CDR3 residues: CASSPALGDTQYF. DNA for the CDR3: TGTGCCAGCTCCCCCGCGTTGGGAGATACGCAGTATTTT.

The table lists this clone with a count of one. This chain connects TRBV28 to TRBJ2-7; 8 bases line up with TRBD1. V dropped 6 bases and J dropped 1; count of bases not matched to a gene: 5. This CDR3 spans 14 amino acids. Germline loops: CDR1 MDHEN, CDR2 SYDVKM. The CDR3: CASRRQGWSYEQYF. DNA for the CDR3: TGTGCCAGCAGAAGACAGGGGTGGTCCTACGAGCAGTACTTC.

The CDR3 here is CASRGTGPSSYEQYF. The CDR3 coding sequence is TGTGCCAGCAGGGGTACGGGACCCAGTTCCTACGAGCAGTACTTC. The gene calls are TRBV6-5 and TRBJ2-7; D is tentatively TRBD1 or TRBD2 (5 bases each). The V gene lost 6 bases and the J gene lost 1 base, with 16 bases spanning the gap. This CDR3 is 15 amino acids long. Germline V gene data show CDR1 as MNHEY and CDR2 as SVGAGI.

CDR3 nucleotides: TGCGCCAGCAGCCCGGCGCAGGGGGTTTACGAGCAGTACTTC. Translating gives CASSPAQGVYEQYF. V and J are TRBV5-1 and TRBJ2-7, with 7 bases lining up with TRBD1. Trimming removed 4 bases from V and 4 bases from J; junction bases left unmatched: 8. The germline CDR1 and CDR2 sequences are SGHRS and YFSETQ. The CDR3 loop spans 14 amino acids.

V gene TRBV7-2 combines with J gene TRBJ2-7, with 9 nucleotides matching TRBD2. CDR1 is SGHTA and CDR2 is FQGNSA in the germline V gene. With V trimmed by 5 bases and J by 4 bases, 9 bases remained unmatched. There are 15 residues in the CDR3. DNA for the CDR3: TGTGCCAGCAGCCTAGGCGCGGGAGGGCCGTACGAGCAGTACTTC. It yields the protein CASSLGAGGPYEQYF. The whole variable domain, filled in from reference TRBV7-2 and TRBJ2-7, reads GAGVSQSPSNKVTEKGKDVELRCDPISGHTALYWYRQSLGQGLEFLIYFQGNSAPDKSGLPSDRFSAERTGGSVSTLTIQRTQQEDSAVYLCASSLGAGGPYEQYFGPGTRLTVT.

The rearrangement uses TRBV12-3 or TRBV12-4 and TRBJ1-6; D unresolved. Trimming cost V 6 bases and J 14 bases, with 14 bases left between them. This CDR3 is 12 amino acids long. CDR3 region: CASSLAFFALHF. The CDR3, as DNA: TGTGCCAGCAGCCTTGCCTTCTTTGCCCTCCACTTT.

The chain has TRBV7-2 and TRBJ2-7, with 11 bases aligning to TRBD2. The CDR3 extends over 18 amino acids. Looked up from germline, CDR1 is SGHTA and CDR2 is FQGNSA. Trimming took 2 bases from V and 4 from J; bases not matched to a gene: 13. The CDR3 reads CASSLKPPGTSGRYEQYF. CDR3 nucleotides: TGTGCCAGCAGCTTAAAGCCTCCTGGGACTAGCGGAAGATACGAGCAGTACTTC.

The chain combines TRBV6-2 or TRBV6-3 with TRBJ1-5, with D tentatively TRBD1 (6 bases). Trimming cost V 0 bases and J 3 bases, with 9 bases left between them. The CDR3 spans 15 residues. Germline V gene data show CDR1 as MNHEY and CDR2 as SVGEGT. CDR3 in amino acids: CASSYSGGLNQPQHF. DNA for the CDR3: TGTGCCAGCAGTTACTCGGGGGGCCTCAATCAGCCCCAGCATTTT.

The chain recombines TRBV16 with TRBJ1-1, with D unclear. V was trimmed by 0 bases and J by 1 base, leaving 9 bases between them. Per germline, CDR1 KGHSY and CDR2 FQNENV. The CDR3 is 15 amino acids. The CDR3 region has the DNA TGTGCCAGCAGCCAATCGATATTGGGGAACACTGAAGCTTTCTTT. Translating it yields CASSQSILGNTEAFF.